This T cell receptor beta chain was sequenced for a study of molecular identifiers for immune sequencing clone quantification (dated by TCRdb to 2017 to 2018). Background for the entire study: For a replicate experiment, RNA from around 20,000 or 100,000 naive CD8 T cells was divided into five aliquots, of which four were sequenced. This methods study benchmarked molecular-identifier clustering-based TCR repertoire sequencing (MIDCIRS) and TCR RNA copy counting, using CD8 T cells to do so.

The library relied on PCR. The reads were generated on a NextSeq 500. Bulk TCR libraries were generated as previously described, with the TCR primers listed in Table S5 used. The Qiagen AllPrep DNA/RNA kit was used to purify total RNA. Before any analysis, reads coming from multiple sequencing runs of the same library were combined into one pool. In the paper's pipeline: Reads were retained only if their TCR constant sequence matched exactly, and those retained reads were trimmed to 150 nt and grouped according to their 12-nt molecular barcodes. Reads in each barcode group were sub-clustered using a 15% Levenshtein threshold, and a quality-weighted consensus sequence was built for each RNA molecule. Non-functional sequences were filtered out, along with any lower-count sequence sitting one edit away from another sequence. On the basis of fitting two negative binomial distributions, barcode sub-clusters with fewer than 20% of the maximum read count were discarded. TCRdb reran the public reads through fastp at Q25 and MiXCR, keeping productive beta chains. Each entry merges the rows of one CDR3 protein and shows their most common DNA and genes. TCRdb's processing, not the authors' own work, is the source of the V and J calls. Recorded for this sample are approximately 630,000 distinct CDR3 sequences; over 25% of them occurred a single time. The top ten clonotypes cover roughly 0.83% of the sample.

This clonotype was observed a handful of times. It has no known antigen specificity. Base quality data are lacking; no much larger clone is found one base away. Libraries of naive CD8 T cells were built from anywhere between roughly 20,000 and 1,100,000 sorted cells, with 10%, 30% or 50% of the purified RNA used. Naive CD8 T cells were FACS-sorted as CD8+CD4-CCR7+CD45RA+ on a BD FACSAria II into RLT Plus buffer. To test detection sensitivity, Jurkat RNA equal to 9 to 10 TCR copies was added to samples of roughly 18,000-1,100,000 naive CD8 T cells. CD8 T cells were enriched with RosetteSep CD8+ T Cell Enrichment Cocktail and Ficoll-Paque, followed by ACK red cell lysis. The germline V gene (reference sequence) specifies PRHDT as CDR1 and FYEKMQ as CDR2. V sheds 0 bases and J sheds 3 bases, leaving 12 bases between their ends. The CDR3 starts with the cysteine, ends with the phenylalanine, and has 15 residues. Left in the record is the CDR3 DNA by itself, 45 bases read in frame from the first base.

Broad study findings and their caveats: In CMV-specific effector cells, clones with more than 20 RNA copies contained over 98% of molecules, whereas in naive cells such clones contained under 1% of molecules. Identical TCR molecules sharing a barcode could cause highly expanded clone sizes to be underestimated. Modeling indicated 2.5 to 3 TCR RNA copies recovered per cell, compared with around 11 by digital PCR, which implies a capture efficiency of 25% to 35%. The naive libraries included spiked-in Jurkat TCR RNA (approximately 11 copies' worth), and this RNA is not part of the donor repertoire. A single cell's worth of spiked-in Jurkat TCR RNA was reported detectable even among one million naive CD8 T cells. When barcode sub-clustering was left out, chimeric consensus sequences inflated TCR diversity, with chimeras reaching as high as 47%.

The TCR comes from a human donor in good health. Some libraries in this study had Jurkat cell RNA spiked in. The sequenced sample consisted of naive CD8+ T cells from blood, with Jurkat cell RNA spiked in. The cell subset or site label of this sample denotes: FACS-sorted CD8+CD4-CCR7+CD45RA+ naive T cells. Recombination linked TRBV13 to TRBJ2-7, with the D call tentatively TRBD1 or TRBD2, each fitting 5 bases. The nucleotide sequence is given as TGTGCCAGCAGCTTAGGGGCCGGGGCCCTCTACGAGCAGTACTTC. The encoded protein is CASSLGAGALYEQYF.